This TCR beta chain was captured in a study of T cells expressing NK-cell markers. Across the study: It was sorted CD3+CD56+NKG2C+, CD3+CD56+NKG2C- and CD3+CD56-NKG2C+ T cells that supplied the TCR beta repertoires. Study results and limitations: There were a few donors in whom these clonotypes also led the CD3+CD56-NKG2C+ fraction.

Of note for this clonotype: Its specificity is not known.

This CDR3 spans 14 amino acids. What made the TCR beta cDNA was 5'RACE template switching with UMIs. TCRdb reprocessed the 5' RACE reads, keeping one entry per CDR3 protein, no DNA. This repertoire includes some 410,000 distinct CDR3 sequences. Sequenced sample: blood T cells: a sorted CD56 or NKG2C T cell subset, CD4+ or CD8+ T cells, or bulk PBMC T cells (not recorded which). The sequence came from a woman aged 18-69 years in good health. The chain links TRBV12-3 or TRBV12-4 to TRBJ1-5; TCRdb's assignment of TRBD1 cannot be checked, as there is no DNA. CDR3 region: CASTPYDSNQPQHF.